This T cell receptor beta chain was profiled in a study of OX40 agonist ivuxolimab in advanced cancers. About the study: Partial responses were seen in three patients, one with hepatocellular carcinoma and two with cutaneous melanoma.

Data came from immunoSEQ multiplex PCR; TCRdb stores just in-frame clones and leaves some out. This table holds tens of thousands of clones, about 82% found once. As to this clone: What it binds is unknown.

Study-wide results and caveats: The authors also found low normalized T-cell clonal expansion in some nonresponders. In general, CD8+ T cells held more expanded clones than CD4+ did, on average.

Autoimmune disease history or systemic immunosuppression disqualified patients. Trimming removed 3 bases from V and 6 bases from J; junction bases left unmatched: 8. The CDR3 has 15 amino acids. The germline V gene encodes CDR1 SGHKS and CDR2 YYEKEE (reference sequence). The TCR sequence derives from an adult with an advanced solid tumor such as melanoma, head and neck, liver or kidney cancer. The sample in question was CD4+ or CD8+ T cells sorted from blood, obtained in a trial of the OX40 agonist ivuxolimab. The gene calls are TRBV5-5 and TRBJ1-5, with 8 bases fitting TRBD1. This CDR3 reads CASSSRGQGAQPQHF. The CDR3 bases are TGTGCCAGCAGCTCCCGAGGACAGGGTGCTCAGCCCCAGCATTTT.